Listed here are 12 T cell receptor beta chains from one sample, sequenced in a study of T-cell reconstitution after alpha-beta-depleted transplantation in children. Unique molecular identifiers were used to barcode this TCRbeta library. From the PCR reads, TCRdb called clonotypes with MiXCR, one entry per CDR3 protein. The data hold 250,000 to 350,000 distinct CDR3 sequences, with almost 10% observed a single time. The sample consisted of PBMCs from the stem cell graft donor, taken from the stem cell graft. All receptors come from a human donor who donated a stem cell graft to a child with SCID.

Only a few counts were recorded for this clonotype. CDR3: CSARVGGEGETQYF. CDR3 bases: TGCAGTGCTAGAGTAGGAGGGGAGGGGGAGACCCAGTACTTC. The chain links TRBV20-1 to TRBJ2-5; 7 bases fit TRBD2. Germline V lookup: CDR1 DFQATT, CDR2 SNEGSKA (reference sequence). J gave up 5 bases and V 1 base, and 7 bases lay outside the gene matches. This CDR3 is 14 amino acids long.

V and J are TRBV14 and TRBJ2-1; 8 bases fit TRBD1. With V trimmed by 4 bases and J by 4 bases, 3 bases remained unmatched. This CDR3 has 14 amino acids. The germline V gene encodes CDR1 SGHDN and CDR2 FVKESK. CDR3 sequence (DNA): TGTGCCAGCAGCCGGCAGGGGGCTTACAATGAGCAGTTCTTC. This gives the protein CASSRQGAYNEQFF.

The chain combines TRBV12-3 or TRBV12-4 with TRBJ2-7; D remains unclear. Trimming took 6 bases from V and 5 from J, leaving 8 bases between them. CDR3 size: 11 residues. The chain's CDR3 is CASSQRNEQYF. DNA of the CDR3: TGTGCCAGCAGCCAACGCAACGAGCAGTACTTC.

V and J are TRBV7-9 and TRBJ2-4; TRBD1 matches at 8 bases. CDR3 size: 11 residues. Trimming took 5 bases from V and 16 from J; bases not matched to a gene: 7. Germline CDR1 reads SEHNR; CDR2 reads FQNEAQ (reference sequence). For the CDR3, the DNA is TGTGCCAGCAGCCAAGGACAGGGCCTCTACTTC. Translated, it gives CASSQGQGLYF.

This clonotype was counted between two and nine times. V usage is TRBV5-4 and J usage is TRBJ2-7, with a tentative D call TRBD1 (6 bases). The germline V gene encodes CDR1 SGHNT and CDR2 YYREEE (reference sequence). CDR3 length: 15 residues. Trimming took off 0 bases at V and 3 bases at J, with 13 bases between the two ends. The CDR3 bases are TGTGCCAGCAGCTTGGAAGGGGGTTCCGTCTACGAGCAGTACTTC. It encodes CASSLEGGSVYEQYF.

This clonotype was seen at least ten times. The chain uses TRBV4-1 and TRBJ1-5, with TRBD1 matching 11 bases. J gave up 6 bases and V 4 bases, and 2 bases lay outside the gene matches. Germline-derived CDR1 and CDR2 are MGHRA and YSYEKL. The CDR3 length is 14 residues. The CDR3 here is CASSLGTGGQPQHF. The CDR3, as DNA: TGCGCCAGCAGCCTCGGGACAGGGGGTCAGCCCCAGCATTTT.

The chain has TRBV12-3 or TRBV12-4 and TRBJ2-2; the D is unclear. Trimming removed 4 bases at V and 5 bases at J, with 14 bases between. The CDR3 runs to 15 residues. Written as DNA, the CDR3 is TGTGCCAGCAGTTCTCCACTCAGTGGTACCGGGGAGCTGTTTTTT. Protein product: CASSSPLSGTGELFF.

This clonotype turned up a few times. CDR3 sequence (DNA): TGTGCCAGCAGCTTAGCCCAAACAGGCTCTAACTATGGCTACACCTTC. As protein: CASSLAQTGSNYGYTF. This chain connects TRBV7-2 to TRBJ1-2; a weak D match, TRBD1 (5 bases). The CDR3 length is 16 residues. The germline CDR1 and CDR2 sequences are SGHTA and FQGNSA. Between the trimmed V and J ends, which lost 0 bases and 0 bases, there was a span of 11 bases.

This clonotype came up a few times. V and J are TRBV5-1 and TRBJ1-6; the D gene is possibly TRBD1 (5 bases). Trimming took 4 bases from V and 5 from J, leaving 16 bases between them. In germline, CDR1 is SGHRS, CDR2 YFSETQ. The CDR3 has 16 residues. CDR3 in DNA: TGCGCCAGCAGCCCTTTTGGGGGAAAGGATAATTCACCCCTCCACTTT. Amino acids: CASSPFGGKDNSPLHF.

With regard to this clonotype: This may come from a read error, since a much larger clone is one base off. This chain uses TRBV10-3 with TRBJ1-1; the D is unclear. The V end lost 8 bases, the J end lost 5 bases, and 15 bases lay between the germline ends. The CDR3 covers 13 residues. Germline-derived CDR1 and CDR2 are ENHRY and SYGVKD. CDR3 sequence (DNA): TGTGCCATCCATGGGAGGCGGGAAACTGAAGCTTTCTTT. This codes for CAIHGRRETEAFF.

The table lists this clonotype with many counts. The chain joins TRBV5-1 to TRBJ2-7; D is unresolved. Trimming took off 0 bases at V and 0 bases at J, with 4 bases between the two ends. CDR1 SGHRS and CDR2 YFSETQ come from the germline V gene. This CDR3 has 13 residues. Here the CDR3 reads CASSLDGSYEQYF. The CDR3 region has the DNA TGCGCCAGCAGCTTGGACGGCTCCTACGAGCAGTACTTC.

A few counts support this clonotype. The V gene is TRBV6-5, the J gene TRBJ2-3, with TRBD1 as a possible D gene (5 bases). Germline CDR1 MNHEY, CDR2 SVGAGI. V gave up 4 bases and J gave up 6 bases, with 11 bases separating them. The CDR3 extends over 13 amino acids. The CDR3 is CASSSGLPDTQYF. CDR3 coding DNA: TGTGCCAGCAGTTCAGGGCTCCCGGATACGCAGTATTTT.